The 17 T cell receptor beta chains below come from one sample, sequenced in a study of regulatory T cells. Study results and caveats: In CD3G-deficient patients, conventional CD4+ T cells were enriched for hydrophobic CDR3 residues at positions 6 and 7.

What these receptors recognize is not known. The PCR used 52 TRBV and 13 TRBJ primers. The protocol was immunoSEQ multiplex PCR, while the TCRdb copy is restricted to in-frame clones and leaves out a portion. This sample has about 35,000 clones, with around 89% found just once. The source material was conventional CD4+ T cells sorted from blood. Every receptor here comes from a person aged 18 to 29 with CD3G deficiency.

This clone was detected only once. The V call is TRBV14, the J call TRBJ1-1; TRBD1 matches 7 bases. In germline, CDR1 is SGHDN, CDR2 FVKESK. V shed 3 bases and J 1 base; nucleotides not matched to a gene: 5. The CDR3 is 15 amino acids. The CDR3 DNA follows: TGTGCCAGCAGCCAGCCCAGACAGGGGAACACTGAAGCTTTCTTT. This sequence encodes CASSQPRQGNTEAFF.

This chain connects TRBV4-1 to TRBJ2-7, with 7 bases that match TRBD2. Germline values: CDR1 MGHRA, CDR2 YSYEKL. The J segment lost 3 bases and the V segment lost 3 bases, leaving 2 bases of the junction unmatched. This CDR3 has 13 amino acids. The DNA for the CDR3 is TGCGCCAGCAGCCACGGACTAGGCTACGAGCAGTACTTC. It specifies CASSHGLGYEQYF.

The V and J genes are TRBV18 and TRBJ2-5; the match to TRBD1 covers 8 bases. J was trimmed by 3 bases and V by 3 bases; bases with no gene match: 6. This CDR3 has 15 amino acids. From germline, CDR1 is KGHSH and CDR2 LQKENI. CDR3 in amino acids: CASSPTRGLKETQYF. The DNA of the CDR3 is TGTGCCAGCTCACCCACCAGGGGGCTAAAAGAGACCCAGTACTTC.

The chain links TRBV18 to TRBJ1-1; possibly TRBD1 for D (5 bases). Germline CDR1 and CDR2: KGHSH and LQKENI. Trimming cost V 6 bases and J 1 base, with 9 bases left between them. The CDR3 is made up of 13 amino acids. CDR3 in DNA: TGTGCCAGCTCTTTCGGGACGAACACTGAAGCTTTCTTT. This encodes CASSFGTNTEAFF.

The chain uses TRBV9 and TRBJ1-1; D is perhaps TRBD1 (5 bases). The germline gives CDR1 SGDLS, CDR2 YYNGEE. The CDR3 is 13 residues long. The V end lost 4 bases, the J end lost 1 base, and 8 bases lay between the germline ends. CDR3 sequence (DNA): TGTGCCAGCAGCATGGGGCGGAACACTGAAGCTTTCTTT. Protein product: CASSMGRNTEAFF.

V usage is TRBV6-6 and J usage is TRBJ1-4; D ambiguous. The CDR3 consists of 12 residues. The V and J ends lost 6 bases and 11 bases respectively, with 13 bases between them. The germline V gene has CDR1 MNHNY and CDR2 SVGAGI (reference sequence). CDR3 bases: TGTGCCAGCAGACGGCAGGAAGAGAAACTGTTTTTT. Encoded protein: CASRRQEEKLFF.

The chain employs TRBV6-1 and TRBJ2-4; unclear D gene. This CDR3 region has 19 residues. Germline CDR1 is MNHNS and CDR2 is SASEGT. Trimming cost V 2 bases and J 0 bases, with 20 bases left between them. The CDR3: CASSESLISADLAKNIQYF. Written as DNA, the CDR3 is TGTGCCAGCAGTGAAAGTCTAATATCCGCAGACCTAGCCAAAAACATTCAGTACTTC.

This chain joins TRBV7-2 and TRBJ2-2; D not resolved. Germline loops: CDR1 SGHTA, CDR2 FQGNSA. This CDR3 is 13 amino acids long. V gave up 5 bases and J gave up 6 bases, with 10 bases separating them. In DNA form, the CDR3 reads TGTGCCAGCAGCCGATTGAAGTCCGGGGAGCTGTTTTTT. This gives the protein CASSRLKSGELFF.

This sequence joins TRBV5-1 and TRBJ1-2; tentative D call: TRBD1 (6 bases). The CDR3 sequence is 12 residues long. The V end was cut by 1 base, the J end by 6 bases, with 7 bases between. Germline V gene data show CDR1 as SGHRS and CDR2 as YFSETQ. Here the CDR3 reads CASSLSGDGYTF. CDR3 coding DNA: TGCGCCAGCAGCTTGTCAGGGGATGGCTACACCTTC. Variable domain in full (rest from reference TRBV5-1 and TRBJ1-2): KAGVTQTPRYLIKTRGQQVTLSCSPISGHRSVSWYQQTPGQGLQFLFEYFSETQRNKGNFPGRFSGRQFSNSRSEMNVSTLELGDSALYLCASSLSGDGYTFGSGTRLTVV.

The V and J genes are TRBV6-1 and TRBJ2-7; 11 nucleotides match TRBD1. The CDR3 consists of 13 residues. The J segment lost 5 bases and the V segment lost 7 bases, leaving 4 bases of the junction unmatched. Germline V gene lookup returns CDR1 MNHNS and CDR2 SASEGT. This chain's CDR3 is CASMRDRGDEQYF. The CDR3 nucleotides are TGTGCCAGCATGCGGGACAGGGGGGACGAGCAGTACTTC.

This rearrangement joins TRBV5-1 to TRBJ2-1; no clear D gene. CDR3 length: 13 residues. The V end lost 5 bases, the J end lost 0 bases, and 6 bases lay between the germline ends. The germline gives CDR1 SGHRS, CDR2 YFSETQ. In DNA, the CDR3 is TGCGCCAGCAGGGTAGGCTCCTACAATGAGCAGTTCTTC. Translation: CASRVGSYNEQFF.

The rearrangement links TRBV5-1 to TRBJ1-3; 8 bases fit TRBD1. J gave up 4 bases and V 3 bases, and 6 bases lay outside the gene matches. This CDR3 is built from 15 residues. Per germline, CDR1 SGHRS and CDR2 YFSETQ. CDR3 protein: CASSSGTGPGNTIYF. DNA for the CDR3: TGCGCCAGCAGCTCGGGGACAGGCCCGGGAAACACCATATATTTT.

The CDR3: CASSTGTSGQETQYF. The CDR3, as DNA: TGCGCCAGCAGCACCGGGACTAGCGGGCAAGAGACCCAGTACTTC. V is TRBV5-1 and J is TRBJ2-5; 12 bases are a match to TRBD2. This CDR3 has 15 residues. With 4 bases clipped from V and 2 bases from J, the junction kept 3 bases outside the gene matches. Germline CDR1 reads SGHRS; CDR2 reads YFSETQ.

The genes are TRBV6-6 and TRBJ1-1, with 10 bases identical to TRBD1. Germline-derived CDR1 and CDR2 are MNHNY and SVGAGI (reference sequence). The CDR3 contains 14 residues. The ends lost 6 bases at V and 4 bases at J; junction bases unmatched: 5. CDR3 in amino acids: CASSTDRGSTEAFF. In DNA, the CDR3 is TGTGCCAGCAGCACGGACAGGGGGTCCACTGAAGCTTTCTTT.

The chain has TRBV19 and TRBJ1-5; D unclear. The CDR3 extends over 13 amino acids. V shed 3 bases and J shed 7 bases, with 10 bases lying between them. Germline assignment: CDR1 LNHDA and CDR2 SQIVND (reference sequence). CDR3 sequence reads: CASSIVGGQPQHF. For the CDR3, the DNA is TGTGCCAGTAGTATCGTAGGAGGCCAGCCCCAGCATTTT.

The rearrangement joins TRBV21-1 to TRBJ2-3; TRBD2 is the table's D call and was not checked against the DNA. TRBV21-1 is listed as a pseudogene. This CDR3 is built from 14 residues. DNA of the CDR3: TGTGCCAGCAGCAACCTAGCGGCGCAGGGTACGCAGTATTTT. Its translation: CASSNLAAQGTQYF.

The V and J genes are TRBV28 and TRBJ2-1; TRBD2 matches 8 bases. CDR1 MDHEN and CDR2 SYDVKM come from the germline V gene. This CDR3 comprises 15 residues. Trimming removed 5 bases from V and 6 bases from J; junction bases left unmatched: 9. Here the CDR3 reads CASSTSGRAGNEQFF. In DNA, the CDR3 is TGTGCCAGCAGTACCAGCGGGAGAGCGGGCAATGAGCAGTTCTTC.